The 25 T cell receptor beta chains listed next were all sequenced from one sample in a study of patients and donors after allogeneic stem cell transplantation. Using its own MiXCR run on the RT-PCR reads, TCRdb lists one record per CDR3 protein. In the table there are more than 850,000 distinct CDR3 sequences, more than 15% of which are singletons. The specimen sequenced was blood, either unsorted or a sorted T cell fraction (not recorded which). The origin of the receptors is a human donor who was either an allogeneic HSCT recipient or a stem cell or donor lymphocyte infusion donor (not recorded which). It is not recorded whose cells these are; they may come from a transplant donor.

This rearrangement joins TRBV20-1 to TRBJ2-5, with 12 bases aligning to TRBD2. CDR1 DFQATT and CDR2 SNEGSKA come from the germline V gene (reference sequence). This CDR3 region has 20 residues. The ends lost 0 bases at V and 2 bases at J; junction bases unmatched: 16. The DNA for the CDR3 is TGCAGTGCTAGAGATAGTCACACAGCAACCGGACTAGCGGGGCAAGAGACCCAGTACTTC. Translating it yields CSARDSHTATGLAGQETQYF.

This clonotype was recorded at least ten times. The CDR3, as DNA: TGTGCCAGCACACTAGCGGGGGGGATTATCGATGAGCAGTTCTTC. It encodes CASTLAGGIIDEQFF. The chain links TRBV12-3 or TRBV12-4 to TRBJ2-1; TRBD2 agrees at 13 bases. The CDR3 spans 15 residues. V was pared by 7 bases and J by 8 bases, with 8 bases of the junction left unmatched.

This rearrangement joins TRBV6-2 or TRBV6-3 to TRBJ2-7; D possibly corresponds to TRBD2 (6 bases). The ends were cut back, 6 bases at V and 3 bases at J, with 15 bases in the middle. The CDR3 is 14 residues long. CDR1 is MNHEY, CDR2 SVGEGT, per germline. This CDR3 is CASSRAAGNYEQYF. The CDR3 bases are TGTGCCAGCAGCCGGGCGGCGGGGAACTACGAGCAGTACTTC.

The chain has TRBV5-4 and TRBJ1-4; 8 bases are a match to TRBD1. J gave up 8 bases and V 2 bases, and 11 bases lay outside the gene matches. Germline V CDR1 and CDR2: SGHNT, YYREEE (reference sequence). The length of the CDR3 is 16 residues. CDR3 region: CASSFQFRTGTEKLFF. As DNA, the CDR3 is TGTGCCAGCAGCTTCCAATTCCGGACAGGGACGGAAAAACTGTTTTTT.

V gene TRBV4-3 combines with J gene TRBJ1-1; no clear D gene. The V end was cut by 0 bases, the J end by 5 bases, with 10 bases between. The CDR3 has 14 amino acids. Germline CDR1 reads LGHNA; CDR2 reads YSLEER. This chain's CDR3 is CASSQDRARTEAFF. The CDR3, as DNA: TGCGCCAGCAGCCAAGATAGGGCGCGAACTGAAGCTTTCTTT.

This clonotype was recorded at least ten times. The chain carries TRBV11-2 and TRBJ2-7; D is uncertain. V lost 5 bases, J lost 4 bases, and 6 bases lay in between. Germline V gene data show CDR1 as SGHAT and CDR2 as FQNNGV. This CDR3 contains 11 residues. The CDR3 DNA follows: TGTGCCAGCAGCCCCTTTTACGAGCAGTACTTC. As protein: CASSPFYEQYF.

This clonotype showed up just a few times. V is TRBV11-2 and J is TRBJ1-2; D is uncertain. V lost 1 base to trimming and J lost 9 bases, with 12 bases between them. Germline loops: CDR1 SGHAT, CDR2 FQNNGV. The CDR3 extends over 13 amino acids. The CDR3 loop reads CASSLVGNKRYTF. The CDR3 DNA follows: TGTGCCAGCAGCTTAGTGGGGAACAAACGCTACACCTTC.

Only one count was recorded for this clonotype. The chain joins TRBV2 to TRBJ1-4; D might be TRBD1 (6 bases). The germline V gene has CDR1 SNHLY and CDR2 FYNNEI. The CDR3 spans 15 residues. Trimming cost V 7 bases and J 4 bases, with 16 bases left between them. CDR3 DNA: TGTGCCAGCAAGTTAGGGGGACAAGTTAATGAAAAACTGTTTTTT. Its translation is CASKLGGQVNEKLFF.

The V gene is TRBV7-9, the J gene TRBJ2-1; 9 bases map to TRBD2. V lost 8 bases to trimming and J lost 3 bases; unmatched junction nucleotides: 5. This CDR3 is built from 14 residues. CDR1 is SEHNR, CDR2 FQNEAQ, per germline (reference sequence). The CDR3 protein is CASFPSGVYNEQFF. CDR3 in DNA: TGTGCCAGCTTCCCTAGCGGGGTCTACAATGAGCAGTTCTTC.

This clonotype was counted a few times. The chain is built from TRBV7-2 and TRBJ1-5; D is ambiguous. CDR1 is SGHTA, CDR2 FQGNSA, per germline. The CDR3 runs 12 residues. V was trimmed by 5 bases and J by 8 bases, leaving 10 bases between them. CDR3 coding DNA: TGTGCCAGCAGCCCCCCGGGAAAGCCCCAGCATTTT. This sequence encodes CASSPPGKPQHF. The whole variable domain, remainder taken from reference TRBV7-2 and TRBJ1-5, is GAGVSQSPSNKVTEKGKDVELRCDPISGHTALYWYRQSLGQGLEFLIYFQGNSAPDKSGLPSDRFSAERTGGSVSTLTIQRTQQEDSAVYLCASSPPGKPQHFGDGTRLSIL.

A word on this clonotype: Mismatch with germline at one junction end may stem from a read error. The chain uses TRBV7-7 and TRBJ2-5; D unclear. Germline CDR1 reads SSHAT; CDR2 reads FNYEAQ (reference sequence). The CDR3 sequence is 15 residues long. The CDR3 here is CASSPHRGSQETQYF. For the CDR3, the DNA is TGTGCTAGCAGCCCTCATCGTGGCAGCCAAGAGACCCAGTACTTC.

The rearrangement links TRBV18 to TRBJ2-7; D possibly uses TRBD1 or TRBD2 (5 bases each). Germline CDR1 is KGHSH and CDR2 is LQKENI. Deletions cut 6 bases from V and 2 bases from J, with 17 bases between. There are 15 residues in the CDR3. The CDR3 DNA reads TGTGCCAGCTCTCCCAACTCGAGGGGCCCCTACGAGCAGTACTTC. Its translation is CASSPNSRGPYEQYF.

This clonotype was seen just once. The chain combines TRBV6-2 or TRBV6-3 with TRBJ2-1, with D possibly being TRBD1 or TRBD2 (5 bases each). This CDR3 is built from 14 residues. V was cut by 7 bases and J by 0 bases, with 10 bases left in between. Germline assignment: CDR1 MNHEY and CDR2 SVGEGT. The CDR3 loop is CASNRDHSYNEQFF. For the CDR3, the DNA is TGTGCCAGCAACCGGGACCACTCCTACAATGAGCAGTTCTTC.

The V call is TRBV12-3 or TRBV12-4, the J call TRBJ2-1; D is perhaps TRBD1 (5 bases). CDR3 length: 12 residues. The V gene lost 8 bases and the J gene lost 7 bases, with 12 bases spanning the gap. The CDR3 DNA sequence: TGTGCCAGCGGATTTGGGGCGAATGAGCAGTTCTTC. Translated, it gives CASGFGANEQFF.

The V call is TRBV6-1, the J call TRBJ1-5; D is possibly TRBD1 (5 bases). The length of the CDR3 is 15 residues. The germline gives CDR1 MNHNS, CDR2 SASEGT. Trimming pared 4 bases from V and 5 bases from J, leaving 15 bases between. In nucleotides, the CDR3 is TGTGCCAGCAGTGGTGGGGGGTTGGGGGATCAGCCCCAGCATTTT. Translated, it gives CASSGGGLGDQPQHF.

The rearrangement joins TRBV29-1 to TRBJ2-1; D is ambiguous. V dropped 3 bases and J dropped 9 bases, with 9 bases sitting between them. This CDR3 is 11 amino acids long. Germline lookup yields CDR1 SQVTM and CDR2 ANQGSEA. The CDR3 protein is CSVDLIREQFF. The DNA of the CDR3 is TGCAGCGTTGATTTGATACGTGAGCAGTTCTTC.

The table lists this clonotype with many counts. The rearrangement links TRBV7-2 to TRBJ1-2; no reliable D call. V was shortened by 5 bases and J by 8 bases, with 18 bases between the two germline ends. Per germline, CDR1 SGHTA and CDR2 FQGNSA. The CDR3 extends over 14 amino acids. CDR3 sequence (DNA): TGTGCCAGCAGCATCGTAGGAGTGTTAGACGGCTACACCTTC. Translating gives CASSIVGVLDGYTF.

J is TRBJ2-3 and V is TRBV20-1; no clear D gene. Germline values: CDR1 DFQATT, CDR2 SNEGSKA (reference sequence). The V end lost 3 bases, the J end lost 0 bases, and 7 bases lay between the germline ends. This CDR3 comprises 13 residues. For the CDR3, the DNA is TGCAGTGCTAGGGAGACTAGCACAGATACGCAGTATTTT. It specifies CSARETSTDTQYF.

This clonotype showed up just a few times. The chain has TRBV7-8 and TRBJ2-3, with TRBD2 matching over 12 bases. Per germline, CDR1 SGHVS and CDR2 FQNEAQ. This CDR3 is 15 amino acids long. The CDR3 sequence is CGTSGGITSTDTQYF. The CDR3 DNA follows: TGTGGTACTAGCGGGGGGATCACTAGCACAGATACGCAGTATTTT.

The chain links TRBV4-1 to TRBJ2-3; the match to TRBD2 covers 16 bases. CDR3 size: 20 residues. From germline, CDR1 is MGHRA and CDR2 YSYEKL. The trim removed 4 bases at V and 2 bases at J, leaving 12 bases unmatched. For the CDR3, the DNA is TGCGCCAGCAGCCGCTATCTGGGGACTAGCGGGGGGGCTGACACAGATACGCAGTATTTT. The encoded protein is CASSRYLGTSGGADTDTQYF.

The chain has TRBV12-3 or TRBV12-4 and TRBJ2-1, with D perhaps matching TRBD2 (6 bases). The CDR3 has 15 amino acids. The V and J ends lost 5 bases and 3 bases respectively, with 14 bases between them. Here the CDR3 reads CASSPGGPGYNEQFF. DNA for the CDR3: TGTGCCAGCAGTCCCGGGGGACCAGGCTACAATGAGCAGTTCTTC.

This clonotype was observed at least ten times. V usage is TRBV12-3 or TRBV12-4 and J usage is TRBJ2-5; no clear D. This CDR3 is 12 amino acids long. V lost 5 bases and J lost 5, with 9 bases in between. The CDR3 region has the DNA TGTGCCAGCAGTAGTTTGTTGGAGACCCAGTACTTC. Protein product: CASSSLLETQYF.

The gene calls are TRBV20-1 and TRBJ2-1; the match to TRBD2 covers 7 bases. V lost 6 bases to trimming and J lost 7 bases; unmatched junction nucleotides: 3. This CDR3 contains 11 residues. Looked up from germline, CDR1 is DFQATT and CDR2 is SNEGSKA (reference sequence). The CDR3 region is CSAPGGNEQFF. As DNA, the CDR3 is TGCAGTGCCCCCGGGGGGAATGAGCAGTTCTTC.

The V and J genes are TRBV12-3 or TRBV12-4 and TRBJ1-6; D is uncertain. Between the trimmed V and J ends, which lost 3 bases and 9 bases, there was a span of 9 bases. The CDR3 consists of 13 residues. The CDR3 nucleotides read TGTGCCAGCAGTTTGAAAGGGTTTTCACCCCTCCACTTT. The encoded protein is CASSLKGFSPLHF.

This chain connects TRBV2 to TRBJ2-1; D unclear. V lost 2 bases and J 2 bases, leaving 10 bases between the germline ends. The CDR3 contains 15 residues. CDR1 is SNHLY and CDR2 is FYNNEI in the germline V gene. The DNA of the CDR3 is TGTGCCAGCAGTGAATTCGGTACAACCTACAATGAGCAGTTCTTC. It translates to CASSEFGTTYNEQFF.